This T cell receptor (beta chain) was profiled in a study of cytotoxic CD8 clonotypes in ibrutinib-treated CLL. Broader study findings: Higher clonality was seen at ibrutinib response and a return toward baseline at progression.

Germline V gives CDR1 MNHEY, CDR2 SMNVEV (reference sequence). The CDR3 sequence is 15 residues long. The V end was cut by 6 bases, the J end by 5 bases, with 20 bases between. Profiled with immunoSEQ multiplex PCR; TCRdb holds only in-frame clones, not every one. The sample lists under 200,000 clones, approximately 84% occurring once. Genomic DNA for TCR beta libraries, around 2 micrograms, came from cryopreserved PBMCs. Worth noting for this clone: The antigen is undetermined.

The sequence was collected from a human donor with chronic lymphocytic leukemia. Sequencing used PBMCs, obtained after 24 months of ibrutinib treatment. The V and J genes are TRBV27 and TRBJ2-7, with D possibly being TRBD1 (5 bases). The CDR3 DNA follows: TGTGCCAGCAGCCCGACCGAAGGTTGGGGCCACGAGCAGTACTTC. It yields the protein CASSPTEGWGHEQYF.